This T cell receptor (beta chain) was captured in a study of control samples from healthy donors and cancer patients. This clone was observed once. Trimming cost V 3 bases and J 0 bases, with 14 bases left between them. The CDR3 is made up of 15 amino acids. Germline assignment: CDR1 GTSNPN and CDR2 SVGIG (reference sequence). This table comes from immunoSEQ multiplex PCR, and its TCRdb copy is limited to in-frame clones, with some not included. The data show 130,000 to 150,000 clones, around 94% seen once. This clonotype originated in a man between 60 and 75 years old with colorectal cancer. This sequence joins TRBV30 and TRBJ1-2; D unresolved. Material for sequencing was PBMCs. CDR3: CAWSQTGDANYGYTF. Written as DNA, the CDR3 is TGTGCCTGGAGCCAAACGGGTGATGCTAACTATGGCTACACCTTC.